Presented here are 9 T cell receptor beta chains from one specimen sequenced in a study of Graves' ophthalmopathy and Graves' hyperthyroidism. For repertoire sequencing, the TCR beta CDR3 regions were amplified from RNA transcripts. An initial RT-PCR round employing HTBI primers preceded a second-round multiplex PCR. TCRdb re-called the multiplex PCR reads through MiXCR, storing one row per CDR3 protein. The sample holds 350,000 or so distinct CDR3 sequences, 15% to 20% seen once. The sequenced material came from peripheral blood. These receptor sequences come from an adult man with Graves' ophthalmopathy.

This clonotype was seen a few times. One end of the junction varies from germline; a read error may be responsible. The V and J genes are TRBV18 and TRBJ2-7; 9 nucleotides align to TRBD1. Germline assignment: CDR1 KGHSH and CDR2 LQKENI. CDR3 length equals 14 residues. The CDR3 DNA sequence: TGTGCCAGCTCACCCGGGACAGGGCCCTACGGGCAGTACTTC. It is translated as CASSPGTGPYGQYF.

This clonotype was counted at least ten times. The chain has TRBV2 and TRBJ1-2; D might be TRBD1 (5 bases). V lost 0 bases and J lost 6, with 20 bases in between. In germline, CDR1 is SNHLY, CDR2 FYNNEI. This CDR3 comprises 17 residues. DNA of the CDR3: TGTGCCAGCAGTGAAGCTGGGACGGCGGATGAGCTGGATGGCTACACCTTC. This codes for CASSEAGTADELDGYTF. The whole variable domain, filled in from reference TRBV2 and TRBJ1-2, reads EPEVTQTPSHQVTQMGQEVILRCVPISNHLYFYWYRQILGQKVEFLVSFYNNEISEKSEIFDDQFSVERPDGSNFTLKIRSTKLEDSAMYFCASSEAGTADELDGYTFGSGTRLTVV.

Ten or more counts support this clonotype. V and J are TRBV12-3 or TRBV12-4 and TRBJ1-2, with D possibly TRBD1 on 6 matching bases. Trimming removed 4 bases at V and 9 bases at J, with 12 bases between. This CDR3 has 12 amino acids. Written as DNA, the CDR3 is TGTGCCAGCAGTTCGGACAGCTTGAGCTACACCTTC. Amino acid sequence: CASSSDSLSYTF.

This clonotype appeared many times. V is TRBV20-1 and J is TRBJ1-1; D perhaps matches TRBD1 (6 bases). CDR1 is DFQATT and CDR2 is SNEGSKA in the germline V gene (reference sequence). The V end lost 5 bases, the J end lost 0 bases, and 19 bases lay between the germline ends. This CDR3 is 16 amino acids long. CDR3 nucleotides: TGCAGTGCTGTAGGGGGGGGCCTGGGGCTGAACACTGAAGCTTTCTTT. Translating it yields CSAVGGGLGLNTEAFF.

This clonotype was seen many times. The chain employs TRBV20-1 and TRBJ1-1; D is ambiguous. Germline V gene data show CDR1 as DFQATT and CDR2 as SNEGSKA (reference sequence). This CDR3 contains 14 residues. V lost 7 bases and J lost 2, with 17 bases in between. The DNA for the CDR3 is TGCAGTGTCGAACCATTGGCGGACAACACTGAAGCTTTCTTT. Residues: CSVEPLADNTEAFF.

The chain carries TRBV30 and TRBJ1-1; TRBD1 might be the D (6 bases). Trimming shortened V by 0 bases and J by 1 base, and 9 bases separated the two germline ends. CDR1 GTSNPN and CDR2 SVGIG come from the germline V gene (reference sequence). This CDR3 is built from 14 residues. CDR3 loop: CAWSVLGGNTEAFF. The CDR3 DNA reads TGTGCCTGGAGTGTATTAGGGGGGAACACTGAAGCTTTCTTT.

This clonotype has a count of ten or more. The chain joins TRBV20-1 to TRBJ2-7; D gene ambiguous. CDR3 size: 12 residues. Trimming took off 3 bases at V and 2 bases at J, with 8 bases between the two ends. Germline CDR1 is DFQATT and CDR2 is SNEGSKA (reference sequence). The CDR3, as DNA: TGCAGTGCTAGTCTTCTGACCTACGAGCAGTACTTC. Protein sequence: CSASLLTYEQYF.

The J gene is TRBJ2-7, the V gene TRBV20-1; D may be TRBD2 (5 bases). Between the trimmed V and J ends, which lost 4 bases and 1 base, there was a span of 14 bases. Germline CDR1 reads DFQATT; CDR2 reads SNEGSKA (reference sequence). This CDR3 is 14 amino acids long. The CDR3 DNA reads as TGCAGTGCTACCCGGGATGGTGGGTCCTACGAGCAGTACTTC. Encoded protein: CSATRDGGSYEQYF.

This clonotype appeared many times. The gene calls are TRBV20-1 and TRBJ2-7; 7 bases match TRBD2. Germline CDR1 is DFQATT and CDR2 is SNEGSKA (reference sequence). The trim removed 7 bases at V and 6 bases at J, leaving 9 bases unmatched. This CDR3 comprises 12 residues. The CDR3 spells CSVSLGGFEQYF. The CDR3 DNA reads TGCAGTGTATCGCTGGGAGGGTTCGAGCAGTACTTC.